These 21 T cell receptor beta chains came from one sample sequenced in a study of molecular identifiers for immune sequencing clone quantification. MiXCR was run by TCRdb on the PCR reads, yielding one entry per CDR3 protein. Of some 320,000 distinct CDR3 sequences listed, 20% to 25% are singletons. The material sequenced was naive CD8+ T cells from blood, with Jurkat cell RNA spiked in. Subset indicated: FACS-sorted CD8+CD4-CCR7+CD45RA+ naive T cells. The source is a human donor in good health. Some libraries in this study had Jurkat cell RNA spiked in.

Regarding this clonotype: This may be a read error, as it is one base from a much larger clone. The J gene is TRBJ2-7, the V gene TRBV5-3; D may match TRBD1 or TRBD2 (5 bases each). TRBV5-3 is labeled an ORF, and its function is uncertain. V lost 10 bases and J 0 bases, leaving 20 bases between the germline ends. The CDR3 has 15 amino acids. The DNA of the CDR3 is TGTGCCGGCAGCTTGGAGGTCAGGGTCTCCTACGAGCAGTACTTC. Protein: CAGSLEVRVSYEQYF.

J is TRBJ2-7 and V is TRBV30; D ambiguous. CDR3 size: 12 residues. In germline, CDR1 is GTSNPN, CDR2 SVGIG (reference sequence). With 4 bases removed from V and 0 bases from J, the gap between germline ends came to 7 bases. In DNA form, the CDR3 reads TGTGCCTGGATGCAGAGCTCCTACGAGCAGTACTTC. Translation: CAWMQSSYEQYF.

The CDR3: CASSYQGTGPSSYNSPLHF. CDR3 DNA sequence: TGTGCCAGCAGTTACCAAGGGACAGGGCCTAGCTCCTATAATTCACCCCTCCACTTT. The chain joins TRBV6-5 to TRBJ1-6, with TRBD1 matching 9 bases. J gave up 0 bases and V 2 bases, and 8 bases lay outside the gene matches. From germline, CDR1 is MNHEY and CDR2 SVGAGI. The CDR3 extends over 19 amino acids.

In its sample, this clonotype was seen many times. The J gene is TRBJ2-7, the V gene TRBV28, with TRBD1 identical over 10 bases. V lost 5 bases and J lost 3; bases outside the gene matches: 4. The germline gives CDR1 MDHEN, CDR2 SYDVKM. The CDR3 spans 14 residues. DNA of the CDR3: TGTGCCAGCAGTACACGGACAGGGGGCTACGAGCAGTACTTC. Protein product: CASSTRTGGYEQYF. The whole variable domain, filled in from reference TRBV28 and TRBJ2-7, reads DVKVTQSSRYLVKRTGEKVFLECVQDMDHENMFWYRQDPGLGLRLIYFSYDVKMKEKGDIPEGYSVSREKKERFSLILESASTNQTSMYLCASSTRTGGYEQYFGPGTRLTVT.

Comments on this clonotype: A read error is possible here, since a much larger clone lies one base away. The chain employs TRBV6-1 and TRBJ2-2; D not resolved. The CDR3 runs 15 residues. The V end was cut by 5 bases, the J end by 3 bases, with 13 bases between. Germline assignment: CDR1 MNHNS and CDR2 SASEGT. The CDR3 sequence is CASSMDQWDTGELFF. In DNA form, the CDR3 reads TGTGCCAGCAGTATGGACCAATGGGACACCGGGGAGCTGTTTTTT.

The chain uses TRBV20-1 and TRBJ2-3; TRBD2 is a possible D gene (6 bases). The germline CDR1 and CDR2 sequences are DFQATT and SNEGSKA (reference sequence). The CDR3 sequence is 17 residues long. V lost 6 bases and J lost 2, with 24 bases in between. CDR3 amino acids: CSAHFSGPLRDTDTQYF. Here the CDR3 DNA reads TGCAGTGCACACTTCAGCGGGCCCCTTCGGGACACAGATACGCAGTATTTT.

In DNA, the CDR3 is TGTGCCAGCAGCCAAAAAAGCCGGATAAACTACGAGCAGTACTTC. Translating gives CASSQKSRINYEQYF. J is TRBJ2-7 and V is TRBV4-2, with D uncertain. The V gene lost 2 bases and the J gene lost 3 bases, with 14 bases spanning the gap. Per the germline V gene, CDR1 is LGHNA and CDR2 is YNFKEQ. The CDR3 runs 15 residues.

Worth noting for this clonotype: A clone one base away is much larger, so this may be a read error. The DNA for the CDR3 is TGTGCCGGCAGTTTGGAACACTTGAACACCGGGGAGCTGTTTTTT. Translating gives CAGSLEHLNTGELFF. The chain uses TRBV28 and TRBJ2-2; D not resolved. CDR3 length equals 15 residues. Germline loops: CDR1 MDHEN, CDR2 SYDVKM.

There are many counts of this clonotype. The chain couples TRBV7-2 to TRBJ2-1, with D tentatively TRBD2 (5 bases). V lost 7 bases to trimming and J lost 1 base, with 8 bases between them. This CDR3 is 13 amino acids long. Germline lookup yields CDR1 SGHTA and CDR2 FQGNSA. CDR3 sequence (DNA): TGTGCCAGCACGGGAACTTCCTACAATGAGCAGTTCTTC. Amino acid sequence: CASTGTSYNEQFF. The full variable domain, completed using reference TRBV7-2 and TRBJ2-1, is GAGVSQSPSNKVTEKGKDVELRCDPISGHTALYWYRQSLGQGLEFLIYFQGNSAPDKSGLPSDRFSAERTGGSVSTLTIQRTQQEDSAVYLCASTGTSYNEQFFGPGTRLTVL.

The CDR3 nucleotides are TGTGCCAGCAGGCACTGGGACAGACAAGAGACCCAGTACTTC. Its translation: CASRHWDRQETQYF. This chain connects TRBV13 to TRBJ2-5; 7 bases map to TRBD1. The junction had 6 bases not matched to a gene; V was cut back by 6 bases and J by 2 bases. From germline, CDR1 is PRHDT and CDR2 FYEKMQ (reference sequence). The CDR3 is 14 amino acids.

The sample holds many counts of this clonotype. This sequence joins TRBV7-9 and TRBJ2-2; 7 nucleotides line up with TRBD1. The CDR3 loop spans 17 amino acids. Germline-derived CDR1 and CDR2 are SEHNR and FQNEAQ (reference sequence). V shed 5 bases, J shed 3 bases, and the junction held 12 bases outside the gene matches. The CDR3 nucleotides read TGTGCCAGCAGCCCTGTTCGGGCAGGGGGACACACCGGGGAGCTGTTTTTT. Its translation is CASSPVRAGGHTGELFF.

This clonotype was seen repeatedly, ten times or more. The chain uses TRBV29-1 and TRBJ1-4, with a tentative D call TRBD1 (6 bases). Between the trimmed V and J ends, which lost 4 bases and 8 bases, there was a span of 14 bases. The CDR3 runs to 13 residues. The germline V gene has CDR1 SQVTM and CDR2 ANQGSEA. The CDR3 here is CSVGRGAGEKLFF. CDR3 sequence (DNA): TGCAGCGTTGGACGGGGGGCAGGGGAAAAACTGTTTTTT.

This clonotype has a count of ten or more. The rearrangement links TRBV20-1 to TRBJ2-1; TRBD1 is a possible D gene (5 bases). The CDR3 is 13 amino acids. CDR1 DFQATT and CDR2 SNEGSKA come from the germline V gene (reference sequence). V lost 0 bases to trimming and J lost 8 bases, with 11 bases between them. Written as DNA, the CDR3 is TGCAGTGCTAGAGACAGGGTTCGGGATGAGCAGTTCTTC. Translating gives CSARDRVRDEQFF.

This clonotype was picked up one time. Possible read error: a much larger clone is one base away. The gene calls are TRBV28 and TRBJ2-7; the D call may be TRBD1 or TRBD2 (8 bases each). Trimming took off 3 bases at V and 9 bases at J, with 18 bases between the two ends. Per germline, CDR1 MDHEN and CDR2 SYDVKM. The CDR3 length is 14 residues. In DNA form, the CDR3 reads TGTGCCAGCAGTTTCGTGCAGGGGGCGGGAGGGCAGTACTTC. Translated: CASSFVQGAGGQYF.

This clonotype has only a few counts. The rearrangement links TRBV6-1 to TRBJ2-7, with 9 bases identical to TRBD2. CDR1 and CDR2 from the germline V gene are MNHNS and SASEGT. V lost 3 bases and J lost 3; bases outside the gene matches: 9. CDR3 size: 16 residues. CDR3: CASSELAGVRGYEQYF. As DNA, the CDR3 is TGTGCCAGCAGTGAGTTAGCGGGGGTCCGGGGCTACGAGCAGTACTTC.

Ten or more counts support this clonotype. The V and J genes are TRBV19 and TRBJ2-3; no reliable D call. The ends were cut back, 3 bases at V and 2 bases at J, with 6 bases in the middle. Germline V gene lookup returns CDR1 LNHDA and CDR2 SQIVND (reference sequence). This CDR3 region has 13 residues. The CDR3 protein is CASSIVYTDTQYF. CDR3 DNA: TGTGCCAGTAGTATCGTCTACACAGATACGCAGTATTTT.

This clonotype was found many times. V and J are TRBV6-2 or TRBV6-3 and TRBJ1-5; D unclear. The CDR3 has 13 amino acids. The germline gives CDR1 MNHEY, CDR2 SVGEGT. Deletions cut 2 bases from V and 6 bases from J, with 8 bases between. CDR3 bases: TGTGCCAGCAGTTACCTGACCCCTCAGCCCCAGCATTTT. As protein: CASSYLTPQPQHF.

The chain joins TRBV7-9 to TRBJ1-5, with TRBD1 as a possible D gene (5 bases). The germline V gene encodes CDR1 SEHNR and CDR2 FQNEAQ (reference sequence). The V and J ends lost 8 bases and 7 bases respectively, with 18 bases between them. The CDR3 totals 14 residues. For the CDR3, the DNA is TGTGCCAGCGGCCACGGACTAGGGGAGCAGCCCCAGCATTTT. This codes for CASGHGLGEQPQHF.

This clonotype occurred many times. This chain connects TRBV7-9 to TRBJ2-2; D might be TRBD1 or TRBD2, each matching 6 bases. V was shortened by 6 bases and J by 4 bases, with 18 bases between the two germline ends. Germline values: CDR1 SEHNR, CDR2 FQNEAQ (reference sequence). The CDR3 runs 16 residues. The CDR3 is CASSSRGERATGELFF. CDR3 sequence (DNA): TGTGCCAGCAGTTCAAGGGGGGAGCGTGCCACCGGGGAGCTGTTTTTT.

This clonotype showed up many times. This chain links TRBV7-6 with TRBJ1-5; TRBD1 aligns across 8 bases. J lost 7 bases, V lost 1 base, and 6 bases had no gene match. The CDR3 runs to 15 residues. Germline V gene sequence: CDR1 SGHVS, CDR2 FNYEAQ. CDR3 sequence: CASSLEQGAGQPQHF. DNA for the CDR3: TGTGCCAGCAGCTTAGAGCAGGGGGCCGGCCAGCCCCAGCATTTT.

About this clonotype: Since a much larger clone is just one base distant, this may be a read error. The gene calls are TRBV25-1 and TRBJ1-6; TRBD1 matches at 7 bases. This CDR3 has 14 amino acids. The germline V gene has CDR1 MGHDK and CDR2 SYGVNS. Unmatched junction bases numbered 8, after V lost 11 bases and J lost 4 bases. The CDR3 nucleotides are TGTGCCGGTCATCCGGGACAGTATAATTCACCCCTCCACTTT. This translates into CAGHPGQYNSPLHF.